This T cell receptor beta chain is drawn from a study of human T cells and chemical hapten exposure. Individual cDNA molecules in this library carried unique molecular identifiers. TCRdb re-called the RACE reads with MiXCR, one entry per CDR3 protein. Among roughly 200,000 distinct CDR3 sequences listed, about 25% were seen once. The time point is: patch test 3, about 24 weeks after DPC sensitization. This sample's treatment: therapeutic diphenylcyclopropenone sensitization with weekly scalp DPC. In this sample, this clonotype turned up a few times. The clonotype originates from a woman aged 40 to 50 with alopecia areata. Some clones in this sample may be carry-over from other donors' samples. The material was whole blood, obtained in connection with sensitization to the hapten diphenylcyclopropenone (DPC).

The CDR3 DNA sequence: TGTGCCAGCAGCGCCGCCGGGACTAGCGGACCCCAGGATACGCAGTATTTT. This gives the protein CASSAAGTSGPQDTQYF. V gene TRBV9 combines with J gene TRBJ2-3; 11 positions match TRBD2. Trimming cost V 3 bases and J 6 bases; bases outside gene matches: 12. Germline V gene data show CDR1 as SGDLS and CDR2 as YYNGEE. This CDR3 has 17 amino acids.